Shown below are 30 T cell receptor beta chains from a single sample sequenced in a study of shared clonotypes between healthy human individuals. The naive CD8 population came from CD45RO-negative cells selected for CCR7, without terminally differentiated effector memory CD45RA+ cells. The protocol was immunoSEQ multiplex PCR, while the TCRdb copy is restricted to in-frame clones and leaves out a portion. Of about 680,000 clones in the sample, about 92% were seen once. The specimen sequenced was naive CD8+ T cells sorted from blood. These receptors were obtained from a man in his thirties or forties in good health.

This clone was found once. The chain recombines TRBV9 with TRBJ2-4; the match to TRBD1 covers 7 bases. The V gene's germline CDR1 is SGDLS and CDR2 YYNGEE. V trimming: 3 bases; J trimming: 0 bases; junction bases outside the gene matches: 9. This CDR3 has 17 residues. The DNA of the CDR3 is TGTGCCAGCAGCGGCAAACCAGGGGGATTAGCCAAAAACATTCAGTACTTC. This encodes CASSGKPGGLAKNIQYF.

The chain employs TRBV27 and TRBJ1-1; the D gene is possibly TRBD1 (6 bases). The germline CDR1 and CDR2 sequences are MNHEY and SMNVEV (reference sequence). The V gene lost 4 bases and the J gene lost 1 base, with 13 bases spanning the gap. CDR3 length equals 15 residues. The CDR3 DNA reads TGTGCCAGCAGTTCGGGGGCGGGGGCGAACACTGAAGCTTTCTTT. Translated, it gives CASSSGAGANTEAFF.

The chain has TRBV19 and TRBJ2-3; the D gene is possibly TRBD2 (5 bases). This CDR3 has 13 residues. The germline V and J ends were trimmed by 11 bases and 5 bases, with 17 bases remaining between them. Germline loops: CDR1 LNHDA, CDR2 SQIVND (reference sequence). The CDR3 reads CASSGSWGDTQYF. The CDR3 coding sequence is TGTGCCTCCTCGGGATCCTGGGGAGATACGCAGTATTTT.

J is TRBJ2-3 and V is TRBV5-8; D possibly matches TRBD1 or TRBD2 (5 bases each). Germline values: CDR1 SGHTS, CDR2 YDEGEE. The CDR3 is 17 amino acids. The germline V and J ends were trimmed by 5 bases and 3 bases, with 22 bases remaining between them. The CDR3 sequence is CASSSRKGPTGTDTQYF. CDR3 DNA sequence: TGTGCCAGCAGTTCCCGCAAGGGACCTACAGGTACAGATACGCAGTATTTT.

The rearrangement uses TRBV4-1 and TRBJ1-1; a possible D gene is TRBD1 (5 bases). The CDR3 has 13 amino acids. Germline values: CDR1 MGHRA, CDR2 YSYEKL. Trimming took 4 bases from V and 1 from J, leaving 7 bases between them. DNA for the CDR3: TGCGCCAGCAGCCCTGGGGGGAACACTGAAGCTTTCTTT. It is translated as CASSPGGNTEAFF.

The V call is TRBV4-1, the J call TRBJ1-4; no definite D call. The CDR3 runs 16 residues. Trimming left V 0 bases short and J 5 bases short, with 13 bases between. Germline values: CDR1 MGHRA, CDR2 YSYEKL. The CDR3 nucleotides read TGCGCCAGCAGCCAAGAAAGGGCAGGATCGAATGAAAAACTGTTTTTT. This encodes CASSQERAGSNEKLFF.

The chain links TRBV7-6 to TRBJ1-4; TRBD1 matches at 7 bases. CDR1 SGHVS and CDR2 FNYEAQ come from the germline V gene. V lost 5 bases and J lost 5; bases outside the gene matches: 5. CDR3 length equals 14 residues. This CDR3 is CASSLRDRNEKLFF. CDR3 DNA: TGTGCCAGCAGCCTCCGGGACAGAAATGAAAAACTGTTTTTT.

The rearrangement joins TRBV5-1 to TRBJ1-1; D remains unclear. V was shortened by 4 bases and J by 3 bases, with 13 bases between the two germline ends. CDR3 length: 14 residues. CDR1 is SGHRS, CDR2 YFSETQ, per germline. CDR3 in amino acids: CASSPSDRDTEAFF. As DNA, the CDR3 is TGCGCCAGCAGCCCCTCGGACCGGGACACTGAAGCTTTCTTT. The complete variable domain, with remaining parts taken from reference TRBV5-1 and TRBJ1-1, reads KAGVTQTPRYLIKTRGQQVTLSCSPISGHRSVSWYQQTPGQGLQFLFEYFSETQRNKGNFPGRFSGRQFSNSRSEMNVSTLELGDSALYLCASSPSDRDTEAFFGQGTRLTVV.

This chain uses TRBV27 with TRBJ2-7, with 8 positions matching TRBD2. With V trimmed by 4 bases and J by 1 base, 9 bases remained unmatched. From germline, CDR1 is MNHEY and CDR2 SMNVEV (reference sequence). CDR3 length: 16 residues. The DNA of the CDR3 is TGTGCCAGCAGTTCGAGCCTGGGACTAGTATCCTACGAGCAGTACTTC. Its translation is CASSSSLGLVSYEQYF.

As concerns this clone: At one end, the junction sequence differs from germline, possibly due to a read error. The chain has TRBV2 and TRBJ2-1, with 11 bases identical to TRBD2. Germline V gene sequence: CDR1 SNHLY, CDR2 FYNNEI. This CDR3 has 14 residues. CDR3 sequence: CASSEAETSGKVIF. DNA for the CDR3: TGTGCCAGCAGTGAAGCGGAGACTAGCGGGAAAGTAATCTTC.

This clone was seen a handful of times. In DNA form, the CDR3 reads TGTGCCAGCAGCTTAGCGTTCCGACAGGGGAATCAGCCCCAGCATTTT. It translates to CASSLAFRQGNQPQHF. V is TRBV7-2 and J is TRBJ1-5; 8 nucleotides line up with TRBD1. The CDR3 runs 16 residues. The germline gives CDR1 SGHTA, CDR2 FQGNSA. The J segment lost 4 bases and the V segment lost 0 bases, leaving 5 bases of the junction unmatched.

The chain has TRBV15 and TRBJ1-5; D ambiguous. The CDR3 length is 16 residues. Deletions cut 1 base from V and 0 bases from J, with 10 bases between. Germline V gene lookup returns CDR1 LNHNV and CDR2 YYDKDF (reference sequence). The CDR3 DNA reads TGTGCCACCAGCAGAGTGAGTTCCTATAGCAATCAGCCCCAGCATTTT. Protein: CATSRVSSYSNQPQHF.

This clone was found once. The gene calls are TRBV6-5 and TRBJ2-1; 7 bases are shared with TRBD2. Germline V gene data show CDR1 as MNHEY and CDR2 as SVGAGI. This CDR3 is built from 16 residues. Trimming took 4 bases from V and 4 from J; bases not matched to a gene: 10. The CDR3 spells CASSFSDEAGYNEQFF. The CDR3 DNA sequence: TGTGCCAGCAGTTTCTCGGATGAAGCGGGGTACAATGAGCAGTTCTTC.

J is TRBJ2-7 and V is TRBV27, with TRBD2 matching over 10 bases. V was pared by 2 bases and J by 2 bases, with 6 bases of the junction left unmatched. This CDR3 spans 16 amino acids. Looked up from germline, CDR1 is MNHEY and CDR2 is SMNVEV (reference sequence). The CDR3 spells CASSLGLAGATYEQYF. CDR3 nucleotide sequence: TGTGCCAGCAGTTTAGGGCTAGCGGGGGCGACCTACGAGCAGTACTTC.

The CDR3: CASSERPGLADTYEQYF. CDR3 in DNA: TGCGCCAGCAGTGAACGTCCGGGACTAGCGGACACCTACGAGCAGTACTTC. The V call is TRBV10-1, the J call TRBJ2-7; TRBD2 aligns across 11 bases. The germline V gene has CDR1 WNHNN and CDR2 SYGVQD (reference sequence). This CDR3 has 17 amino acids. The V gene end was trimmed by 3 bases and the J gene end by 2 bases; junction bases not matched to a gene: 9.

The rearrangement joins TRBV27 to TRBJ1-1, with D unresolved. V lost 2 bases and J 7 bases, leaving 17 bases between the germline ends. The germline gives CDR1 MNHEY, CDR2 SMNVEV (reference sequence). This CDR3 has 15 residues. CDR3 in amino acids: CASSLGQVYTGEAFF. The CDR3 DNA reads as TGTGCCAGCAGTTTAGGCCAGGTGTATACGGGTGAAGCTTTCTTT.

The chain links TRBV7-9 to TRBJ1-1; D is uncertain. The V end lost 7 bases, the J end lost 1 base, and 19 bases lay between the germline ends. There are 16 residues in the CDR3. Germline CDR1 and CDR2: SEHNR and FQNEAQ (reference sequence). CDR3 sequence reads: CASTEDGLKTNTEAFF. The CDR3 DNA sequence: TGTGCCAGCACCGAAGACGGCCTAAAAACGAACACTGAAGCTTTCTTT. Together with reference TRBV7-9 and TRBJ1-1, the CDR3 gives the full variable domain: DTGVSQNPRHKITKRGQNVTFRCDPISEHNRLYWYRQTLGQGPEFLTYFQNEAQLEKSRLLSDRFSAERPKGSFSTLEIQRTEQGDSAMYLCASTEDGLKTNTEAFFGQGTRLTVV.

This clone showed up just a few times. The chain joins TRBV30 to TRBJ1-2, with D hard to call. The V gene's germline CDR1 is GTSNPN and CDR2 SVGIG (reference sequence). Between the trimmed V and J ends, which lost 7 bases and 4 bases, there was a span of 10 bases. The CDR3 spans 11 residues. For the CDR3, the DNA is TGTGCCTCGGAGGACGTCTATGGCTACACCTTC. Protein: CASEDVYGYTF.

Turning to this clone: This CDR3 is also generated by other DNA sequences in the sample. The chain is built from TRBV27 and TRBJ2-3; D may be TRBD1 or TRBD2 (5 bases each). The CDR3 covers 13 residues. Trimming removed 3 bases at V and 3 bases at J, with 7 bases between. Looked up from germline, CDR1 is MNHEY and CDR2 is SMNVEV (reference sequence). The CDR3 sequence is CASSLRGTDTQYF. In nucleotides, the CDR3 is TGTGCCAGCAGTTTGAGGGGTACAGATACGCAGTATTTT.

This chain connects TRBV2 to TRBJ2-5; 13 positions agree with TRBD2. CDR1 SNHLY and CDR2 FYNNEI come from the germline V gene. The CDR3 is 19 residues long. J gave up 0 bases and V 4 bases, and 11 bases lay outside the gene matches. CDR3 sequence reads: CASSARTSGSRAHQETQYF. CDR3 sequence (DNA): TGTGCCAGCAGTGCCCGGACTAGCGGGAGTAGGGCCCACCAAGAGACCCAGTACTTC.

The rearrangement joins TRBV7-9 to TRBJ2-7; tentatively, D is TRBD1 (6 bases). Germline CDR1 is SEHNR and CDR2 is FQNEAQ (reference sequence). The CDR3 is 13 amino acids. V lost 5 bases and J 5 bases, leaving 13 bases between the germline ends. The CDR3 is CASSPQGGHEQYF. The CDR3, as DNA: TGTGCCAGCAGCCCACAGGGCGGCCACGAGCAGTACTTC.

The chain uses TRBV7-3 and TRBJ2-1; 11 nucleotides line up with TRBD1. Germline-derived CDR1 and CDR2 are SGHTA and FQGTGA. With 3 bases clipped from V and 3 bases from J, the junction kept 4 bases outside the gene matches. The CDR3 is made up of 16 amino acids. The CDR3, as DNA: TGTGCCAGCAGCTTTACCGGGACAGGGGGCTACAATGAGCAGTTCTTC. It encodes CASSFTGTGGYNEQFF.

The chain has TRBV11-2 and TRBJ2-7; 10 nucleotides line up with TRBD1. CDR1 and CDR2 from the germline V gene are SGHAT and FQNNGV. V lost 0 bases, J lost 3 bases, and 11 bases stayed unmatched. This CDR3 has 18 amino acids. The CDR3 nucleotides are TGTGCCAGCAGCTTAGAAATCCCCGGGACAGGGGTATACTACGAGCAGTACTTC. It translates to CASSLEIPGTGVYYEQYF.

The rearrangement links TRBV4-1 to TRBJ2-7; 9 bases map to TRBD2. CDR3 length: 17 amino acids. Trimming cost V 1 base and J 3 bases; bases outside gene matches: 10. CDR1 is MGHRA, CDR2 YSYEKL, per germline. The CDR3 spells CASSQVPLAGGNYEQYF. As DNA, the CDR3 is TGCGCCAGCAGCCAAGTACCGCTGGCGGGAGGGAACTACGAGCAGTACTTC.

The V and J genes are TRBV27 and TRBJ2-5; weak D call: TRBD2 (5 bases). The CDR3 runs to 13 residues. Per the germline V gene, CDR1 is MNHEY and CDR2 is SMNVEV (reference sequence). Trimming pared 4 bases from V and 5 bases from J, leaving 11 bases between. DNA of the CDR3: TGTGCCAGCAGTTCCTACCCGGGGGAGACCCAGTACTTC. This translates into CASSSYPGETQYF.

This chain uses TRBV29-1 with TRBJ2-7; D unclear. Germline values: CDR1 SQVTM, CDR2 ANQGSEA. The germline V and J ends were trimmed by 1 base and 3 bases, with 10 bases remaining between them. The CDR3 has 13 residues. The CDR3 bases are TGCAGCGTTGAAGTCGACGGTAACTACGAGCAGTACTTC. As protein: CSVEVDGNYEQYF.

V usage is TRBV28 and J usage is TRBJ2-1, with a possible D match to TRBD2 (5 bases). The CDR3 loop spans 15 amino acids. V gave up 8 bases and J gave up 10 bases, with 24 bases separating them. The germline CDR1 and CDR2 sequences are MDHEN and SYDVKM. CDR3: CASRGYLSTMMEQFF. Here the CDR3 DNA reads TGTGCCAGCCGGGGTTACCTATCTACAATGATGGAGCAGTTCTTC.

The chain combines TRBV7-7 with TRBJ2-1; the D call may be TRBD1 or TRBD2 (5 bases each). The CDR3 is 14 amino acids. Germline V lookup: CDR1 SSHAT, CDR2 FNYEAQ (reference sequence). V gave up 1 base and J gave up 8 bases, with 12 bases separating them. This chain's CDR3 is CASSLDLGGYEQFF. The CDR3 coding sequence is TGTGCCAGCAGCTTAGACCTTGGGGGTTATGAGCAGTTCTTC.

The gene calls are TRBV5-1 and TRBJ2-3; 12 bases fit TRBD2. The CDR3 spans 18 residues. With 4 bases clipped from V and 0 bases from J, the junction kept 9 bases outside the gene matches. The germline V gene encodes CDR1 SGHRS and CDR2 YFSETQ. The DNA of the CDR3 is TGCGCCAGCAGCCCCGCTATGACTAGCGGGAGCAGCACAGATACGCAGTATTTT. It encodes CASSPAMTSGSSTDTQYF. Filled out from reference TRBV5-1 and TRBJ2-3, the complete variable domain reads KAGVTQTPRYLIKTRGQQVTLSCSPISGHRSVSWYQQTPGQGLQFLFEYFSETQRNKGNFPGRFSGRQFSNSRSEMNVSTLELGDSALYLCASSPAMTSGSSTDTQYFGPGTRLTVL.

The CDR3 sequence is CASSLHDDSSSYEQYF. Here the CDR3 DNA reads TGTGCCAGCAGTTTACATGATGACAGTAGCTCCTACGAGCAGTACTTC. The rearrangement uses TRBV27 and TRBJ2-7, with D possibly matching TRBD1 (5 bases). Germline V CDR1 and CDR2: MNHEY, SMNVEV (reference sequence). CDR3 length: 16 residues. V was shortened by 2 bases and J by 0 bases, with 14 bases between the two germline ends.